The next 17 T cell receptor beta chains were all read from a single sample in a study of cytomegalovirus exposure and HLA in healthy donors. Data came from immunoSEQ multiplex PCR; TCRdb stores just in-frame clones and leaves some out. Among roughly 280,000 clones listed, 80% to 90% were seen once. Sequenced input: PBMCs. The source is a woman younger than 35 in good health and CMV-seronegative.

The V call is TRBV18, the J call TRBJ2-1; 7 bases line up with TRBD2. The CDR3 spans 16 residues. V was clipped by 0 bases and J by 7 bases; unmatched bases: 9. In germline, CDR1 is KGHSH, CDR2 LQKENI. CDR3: CASSPPERGVVNEQFF. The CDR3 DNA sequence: TGTGCCAGCTCACCACCGGAGCGGGGAGTAGTTAATGAGCAGTTCTTC. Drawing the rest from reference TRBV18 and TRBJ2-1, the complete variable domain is NAGVMQNPRHLVRRRGQEARLRCSPMKGHSHVYWYRQLPEEGLKFMVYLQKENIIDESGMPKERFSAEFPKEGPSILRIQQVVRGDSAAYFCASSPPERGVVNEQFFGPGTRLTVL.

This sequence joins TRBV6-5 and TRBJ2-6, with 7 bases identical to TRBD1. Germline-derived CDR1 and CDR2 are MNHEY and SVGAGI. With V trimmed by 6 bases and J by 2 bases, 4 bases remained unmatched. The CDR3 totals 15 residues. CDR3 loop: CASRGTGAGANVLTF. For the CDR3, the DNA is TGTGCCAGCAGAGGCACAGGGGCTGGGGCCAACGTCCTGACTTTC.

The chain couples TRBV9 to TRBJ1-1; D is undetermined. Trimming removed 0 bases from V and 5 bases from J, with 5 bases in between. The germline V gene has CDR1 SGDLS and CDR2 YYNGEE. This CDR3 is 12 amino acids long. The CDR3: CASSVGRTEAFF. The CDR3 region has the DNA TGTGCCAGCAGCGTAGGCCGGACTGAAGCTTTCTTT.

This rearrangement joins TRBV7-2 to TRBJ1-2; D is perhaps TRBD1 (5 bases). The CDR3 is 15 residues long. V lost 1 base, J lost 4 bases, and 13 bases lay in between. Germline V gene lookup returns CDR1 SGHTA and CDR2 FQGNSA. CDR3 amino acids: CASSLGQGGGYGYTF. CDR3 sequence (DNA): TGTGCCAGCAGCTTAGGCCAGGGCGGGGGCTATGGCTACACCTTC.

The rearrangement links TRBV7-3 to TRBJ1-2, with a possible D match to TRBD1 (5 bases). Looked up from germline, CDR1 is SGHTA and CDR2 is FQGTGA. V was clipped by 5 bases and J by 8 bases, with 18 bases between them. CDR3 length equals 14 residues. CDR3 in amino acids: CASSPQDPGDGYTF. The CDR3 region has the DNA TGTGCCAGCAGCCCACAGGACCCTGGTGACGGCTACACCTTC. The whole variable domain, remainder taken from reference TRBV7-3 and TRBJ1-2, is GAGVSQTPSNKVTEKGKYVELRCDPISGHTALYWYRQSLGQGPEFLIYFQGTGAADDSGLPNDRFFAVRPEGSVSTLKIQRTERGDSAVYLCASSPQDPGDGYTFGSGTRLTVV.

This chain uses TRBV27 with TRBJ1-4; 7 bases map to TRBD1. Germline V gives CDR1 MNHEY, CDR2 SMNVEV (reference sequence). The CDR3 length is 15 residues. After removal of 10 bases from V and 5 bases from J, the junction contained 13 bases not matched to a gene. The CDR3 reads CATRQGYTPNEKLFF. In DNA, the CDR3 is TGTGCCACCCGACAGGGTTATACCCCCAATGAAAAACTGTTTTTT.

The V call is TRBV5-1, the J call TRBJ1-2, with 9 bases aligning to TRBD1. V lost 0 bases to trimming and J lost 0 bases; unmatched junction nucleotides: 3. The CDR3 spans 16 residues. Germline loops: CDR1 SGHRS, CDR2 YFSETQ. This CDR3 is CASSLAGTGTNYGYTF. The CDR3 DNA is TGCGCCAGCAGCTTGGCCGGGACAGGGACTAACTATGGCTACACCTTC. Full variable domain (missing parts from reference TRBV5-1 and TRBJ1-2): KAGVTQTPRYLIKTRGQQVTLSCSPISGHRSVSWYQQTPGQGLQFLFEYFSETQRNKGNFPGRFSGRQFSNSRSEMNVSTLELGDSALYLCASSLAGTGTNYGYTFGSGTRLTVV.

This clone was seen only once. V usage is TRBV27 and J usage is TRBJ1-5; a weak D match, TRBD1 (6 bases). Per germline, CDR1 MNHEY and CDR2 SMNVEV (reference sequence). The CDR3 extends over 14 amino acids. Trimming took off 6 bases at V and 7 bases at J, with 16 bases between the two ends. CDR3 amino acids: CASRTQGNHQPQHF. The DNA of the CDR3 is TGTGCCAGCAGAACACAGGGTAATCACCAGCCCCAGCATTTT.

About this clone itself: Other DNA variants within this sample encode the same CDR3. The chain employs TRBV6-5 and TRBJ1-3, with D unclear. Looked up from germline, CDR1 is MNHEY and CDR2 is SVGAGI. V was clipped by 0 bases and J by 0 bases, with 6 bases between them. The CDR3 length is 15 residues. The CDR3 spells CASSYSSGSGNTIYF. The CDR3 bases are TGTGCCAGCAGTTACTCGTCCGGCTCTGGAAACACCATATATTTT.

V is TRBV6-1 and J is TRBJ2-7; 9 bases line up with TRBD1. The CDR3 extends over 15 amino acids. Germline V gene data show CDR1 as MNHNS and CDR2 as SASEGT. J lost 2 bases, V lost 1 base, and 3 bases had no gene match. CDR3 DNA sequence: TGTGCCAGCAGTGAAGGGGGGACAGGGACCTACGAGCAGTACTTC. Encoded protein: CASSEGGTGTYEQYF.

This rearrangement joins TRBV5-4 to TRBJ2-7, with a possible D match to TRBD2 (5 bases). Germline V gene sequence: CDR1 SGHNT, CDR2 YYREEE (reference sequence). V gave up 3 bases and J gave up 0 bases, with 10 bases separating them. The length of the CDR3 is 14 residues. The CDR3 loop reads CASSWSGVSYEQYF. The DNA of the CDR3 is TGTGCCAGCAGCTGGTCCGGGGTCTCCTACGAGCAGTACTTC.

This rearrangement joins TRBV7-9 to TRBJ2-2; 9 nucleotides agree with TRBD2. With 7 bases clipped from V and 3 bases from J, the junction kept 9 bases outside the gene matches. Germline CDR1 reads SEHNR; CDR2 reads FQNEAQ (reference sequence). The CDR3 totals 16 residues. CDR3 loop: CASTPFSGSHTGELFF. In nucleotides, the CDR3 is TGTGCCAGCACGCCCTTTAGCGGGAGCCACACCGGGGAGCTGTTTTTT.

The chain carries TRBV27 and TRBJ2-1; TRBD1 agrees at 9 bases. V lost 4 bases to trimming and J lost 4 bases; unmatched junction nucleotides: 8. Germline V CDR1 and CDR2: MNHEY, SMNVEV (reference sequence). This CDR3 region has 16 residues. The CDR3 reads CASSWGSGQGYNEQFF. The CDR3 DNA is TGTGCCAGCAGTTGGGGGTCGGGACAGGGTTACAATGAGCAGTTCTTC.

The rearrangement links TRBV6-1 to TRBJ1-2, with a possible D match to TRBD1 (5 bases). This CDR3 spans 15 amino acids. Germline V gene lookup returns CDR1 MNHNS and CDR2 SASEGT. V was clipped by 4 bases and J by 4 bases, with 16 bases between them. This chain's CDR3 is CASSVSGPQVYGYTF. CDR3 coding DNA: TGTGCCAGCAGTGTGTCAGGGCCGCAGGTCTATGGCTACACCTTC.

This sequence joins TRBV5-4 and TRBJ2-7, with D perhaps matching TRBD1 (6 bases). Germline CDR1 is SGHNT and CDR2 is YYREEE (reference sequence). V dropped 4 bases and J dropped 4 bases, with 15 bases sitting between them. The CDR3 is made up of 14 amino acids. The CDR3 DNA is TGTGCCAGCAGCCAGGAACCCGGACAGTACGAGCAGTACTTC. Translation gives CASSQEPGQYEQYF.

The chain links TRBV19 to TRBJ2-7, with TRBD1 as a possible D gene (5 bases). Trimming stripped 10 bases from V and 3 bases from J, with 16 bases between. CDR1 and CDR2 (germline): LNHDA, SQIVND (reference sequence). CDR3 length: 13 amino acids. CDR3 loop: CATGPRDRYEQYF. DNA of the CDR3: TGTGCCACAGGACCCAGGGATCGCTACGAGCAGTACTTC.

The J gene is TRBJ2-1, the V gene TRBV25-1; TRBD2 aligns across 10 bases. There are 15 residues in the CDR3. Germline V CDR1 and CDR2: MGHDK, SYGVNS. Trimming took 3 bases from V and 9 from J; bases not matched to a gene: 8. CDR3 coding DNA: TGTGCCAGCAGTGAGTCTAGCGGGGGTTTCGGTGAGCAGTTCTTC. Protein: CASSESSGGFGEQFF.